This passage covers 7 T cell receptor beta chains from one sample sequenced in a study of Ad26.COV2.S vaccination and SARS-CoV-2 variants. Libraries were prepared by immunoSEQ multiplex PCR; TCRdb keeps only in-frame clonotypes and omits some of them. The table includes fewer than 500,000 clones, less than 95% detected once. Treatment of the sample: roughly 18 received Ad26.COV2.S at low or high dose, single or two shots; several received placebo; per-sample allocation not given. The study sampled participants on day 63 after the first vaccine or placebo injection. Sequencing was performed on peripheral blood, taken in a trial of Ad26.COV2.S vaccine versus placebo. The receptors originated from a person between 18 and 59 years old who received the Ad26.COV2.S COVID-19 vaccine or a placebo.

V usage is TRBV25-1 and J usage is TRBJ2-3; perhaps D is TRBD1 or TRBD2 (7 bases each). Germline lookup yields CDR1 MGHDK and CDR2 SYGVNS. The CDR3 totals 15 residues. The ends were cut back, 11 bases at V and 0 bases at J, with 18 bases in the middle. CDR3 bases: TGTGCCGTTCACCCCAGGGGGGGTAGCACAGATACGCAGTATTTT. It is translated as CAVHPRGGSTDTQYF.

V usage is TRBV27 and J usage is TRBJ2-6; tentatively, D is TRBD1 or TRBD2 (6 bases each). V was cut by 2 bases and J by 3 bases, with 26 bases left in between. The CDR3 length is 21 residues. The germline gives CDR1 MNHEY, CDR2 SMNVEV (reference sequence). The CDR3 protein is CASSLGGPGHGTGGGANVLTF. In nucleotides, the CDR3 is TGTGCCAGCAGTTTAGGGGGACCGGGACACGGCACCGGGGGTGGGGCCAACGTCCTGACTTTC.

The V call is TRBV24-1, the J call TRBJ1-5; 10 nucleotides line up with TRBD1. CDR3 size: 15 residues. The trim removed 5 bases at V and 9 bases at J, leaving 9 bases unmatched. Germline CDR1 KGHDR, CDR2 SFDVKD. The CDR3 loop reads CATSARTGGVSPQHF. CDR3 DNA: TGTGCCACCAGTGCCAGGACAGGGGGGGTATCGCCCCAGCATTTT.

This chain connects TRBV9 to TRBJ2-7; a possible D gene is TRBD2 (6 bases). Trimming pared 0 bases from V and 7 bases from J, leaving 11 bases between. In germline, CDR1 is SGDLS, CDR2 YYNGEE. The CDR3 is made up of 13 amino acids. The CDR3 sequence is CASSVVGGSEQYF. The CDR3 nucleotides read TGTGCCAGCAGCGTAGTAGGAGGGTCGGAGCAGTACTTC.

The chain employs TRBV7-3 and TRBJ2-2, with D maybe TRBD1 (5 bases). Germline CDR1 and CDR2: SGHTA and FQGTGA. The length of the CDR3 is 13 residues. The V and J ends lost 5 bases and 2 bases respectively, with 6 bases between them. CDR3: CASSDRNTGELFF. In nucleotides, the CDR3 is TGTGCCAGCAGCGACAGAAACACCGGGGAGCTGTTTTTT. Full variable domain (missing parts from reference TRBV7-3 and TRBJ2-2): GAGVSQTPSNKVTEKGKYVELRCDPISGHTALYWYRQSLGQGPEFLIYFQGTGAADDSGLPNDRFFAVRPEGSVSTLKIQRTERGDSAVYLCASSDRNTGELFFGEGSRLTVL.

This clone was seen a single time. The V gene is TRBV5-6, the J gene TRBJ1-2; TRBD1 might be the D (6 bases). The CDR3 extends over 12 amino acids. Germline CDR1 and CDR2: SGHDT and YYEEEE. Trimming removed 2 bases from V and 5 bases from J, with 7 bases in between. As DNA, the CDR3 is TGTGCCAGCAGCTTCGGACAGTATGGCTACACCTTC. This encodes CASSFGQYGYTF.

The chain employs TRBV11-3 and TRBJ2-1, with TRBD2 as a possible D gene (6 bases). CDR1 is SGHNT and CDR2 is YENEEA in the germline V gene. V dropped 3 bases and J dropped 0 bases, with 12 bases sitting between them. The length of the CDR3 is 16 residues. The CDR3 DNA is TGTGCCAGCAGCTTGTCGGGACTTAACTCCTACAATGAGCAGTTCTTC. Translating gives CASSLSGLNSYNEQFF.